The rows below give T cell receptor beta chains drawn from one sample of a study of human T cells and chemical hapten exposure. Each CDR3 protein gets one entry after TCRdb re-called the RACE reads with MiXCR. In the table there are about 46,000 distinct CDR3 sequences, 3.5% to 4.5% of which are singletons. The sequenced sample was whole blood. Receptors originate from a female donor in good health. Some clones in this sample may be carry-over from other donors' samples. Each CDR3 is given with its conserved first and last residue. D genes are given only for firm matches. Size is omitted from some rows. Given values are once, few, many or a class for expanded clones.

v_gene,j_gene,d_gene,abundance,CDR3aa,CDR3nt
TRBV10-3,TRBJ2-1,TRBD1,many,CAISEWRTGEQFF,TGTGCCATCAGTGAGTGGCGGACAGGGGAGCAGTTCTTC
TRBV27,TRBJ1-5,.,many,CASSLVGDQPQHF,TGTGCCAGCAGTTTAGTAGGAGATCAGCCCCAGCATTTT
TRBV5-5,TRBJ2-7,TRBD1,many,CASSLVRDSYEQYF,TGTGCCAGCAGCTTGGTTCGGGACAGCTACGAGCAGTACTTC
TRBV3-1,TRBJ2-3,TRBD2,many,CASSQVGLAGGRSTDTQYF,TGTGCCAGCAGCCAAGTTGGGCTAGCGGGGGGGAGAAGCACAGATACGCAGTATTTT
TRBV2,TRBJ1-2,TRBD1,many,CASQGTDFINYGYTF,TGTGCCAGCCAAGGGACAGACTTCATTAACTATGGCTACACCTTC
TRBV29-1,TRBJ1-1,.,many,CSAPGRSNTEAFF,TGCAGCGCTCCGGGACGGTCGAACACTGAAGCTTTCTTT
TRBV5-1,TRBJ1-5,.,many,CASSLVQPQHF,TGCGCCAGCAGCTTGGTACAGCCCCAGCATTTT
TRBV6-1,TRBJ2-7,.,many,CASSGLRVYEQYF,TGTGCCAGCAGTGGATTAAGGGTTTACGAGCAGTACTTC
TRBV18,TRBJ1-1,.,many,CASSPRGTRTNTEAFF,TGTGCCAGCTCACCCAGAGGGACGAGGACGAACACTGAAGCTTTCTTT
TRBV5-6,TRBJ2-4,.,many,CASSLEQGKKNIQYF,TGTGCCAGCAGCTTGGAGCAGGGGAAAAAAAACATTCAGTACTTC
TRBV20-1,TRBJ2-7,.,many,CSAPDFRTPYEQYF,TGCAGTGCCCCGGACTTCCGTACCCCCTACGAGCAGTACTTC
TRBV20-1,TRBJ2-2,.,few,CSARVQGNTGELFF,TGCAGTGCTAGAGTCCAGGGCAACACCGGGGAGCTGTTTTTT
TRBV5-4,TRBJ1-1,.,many,CASSAGGWRAEAFF,TGTGCCAGCAGCGCGGGGGGCTGGAGGGCTGAAGCTTTCTTT
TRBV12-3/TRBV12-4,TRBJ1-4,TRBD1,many,CASMITGVEKLFF,TGTGCCAGCATGATAACAGGGGTTGAAAAACTGTTTTTT
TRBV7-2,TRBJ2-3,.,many,CASSLFGQDTQYF,TGTGCCAGCAGCTTATTCGGGCAAGATACGCAGTATTTT
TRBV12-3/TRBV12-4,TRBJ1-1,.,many,CASSQLPGTVNTEAFF,TGTGCCAGCAGCCAACTCCCCGGGACGGTGAACACTGAAGCTTTCTTT
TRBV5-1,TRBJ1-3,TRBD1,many,CASSSVPGQGTVSGNTIYF,TGCGCCAGCAGCTCCGTCCCGGGACAGGGGACAGTCTCTGGAAACACCATATATTTT
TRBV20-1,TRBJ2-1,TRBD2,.,CSARDGGGPDNEQFF,TGCAGTGCTAGAGATGGGGGAGGGCCTGACAATGAGCAGTTCTTC
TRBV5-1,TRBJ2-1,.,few,CASSLVLVGGNEQFF,TGCGCCAGCAGCTTGGTGCTTGTTGGGGGAAATGAGCAGTTCTTC
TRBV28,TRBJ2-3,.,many,CASNRRASDTQYF,TGTGCCAGCAATCGGAGGGCTTCAGATACGCAGTATTTT
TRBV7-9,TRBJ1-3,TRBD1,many,CASIPGQDYSGNTIYF,TGTGCCAGCATCCCGGGACAGGATTACTCTGGAAACACCATATATTTT
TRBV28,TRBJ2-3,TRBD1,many,CASSPAGQGDTDTQYF,TGTGCCAGCAGTCCGGCGGGACAGGGGGACACAGATACGCAGTATTTT
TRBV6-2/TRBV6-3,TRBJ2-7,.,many,CASSIGWSYEQYF,TGTGCCAGCAGTATAGGGTGGAGCTACGAGCAGTACTTC
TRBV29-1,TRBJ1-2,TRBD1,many,CSVGDSDYGYTF,TGCAGCGTTGGGGACAGTGATTATGGCTACACCTTC
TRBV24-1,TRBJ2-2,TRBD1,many,CATSDFGRGPGELFF,TGTGCCACCAGTGATTTCGGTAGGGGGCCCGGGGAGCTGTTTTTT
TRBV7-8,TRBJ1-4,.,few,CASSLEFTGARNEKLFF,TGTGCCAGCAGCTTAGAATTCACAGGTGCGAGGAATGAAAAACTGTTTTTT
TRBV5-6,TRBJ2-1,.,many,CASSLARGLGGQFF,TGTGCCAGCAGCTTGGCCAGGGGCTTAGGCGGGCAGTTCTTC
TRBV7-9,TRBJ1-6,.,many,CASTRRGLDSPLHF,TGTGCCAGCACCCGTCGGGGGCTAGATTCACCCCTCCACTTT
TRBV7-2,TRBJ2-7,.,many,CASSIDGGRRNHEQYF,TGTGCCAGCAGCATTGACGGGGGGCGCAGGAACCACGAGCAGTACTTC
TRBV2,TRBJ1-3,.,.,CASTPSIDTIYF,TGTGCCAGCACCCCTTCGATAGACACCATATATTTT
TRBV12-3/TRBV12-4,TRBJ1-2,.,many,CASSHRDTYGYTF,TGTGCCAGCAGCCACCGGGACACCTATGGCTACACCTTC
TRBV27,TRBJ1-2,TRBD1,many,CASCRTGTFCTF,TGTGCCAGTTGCCGGACAGGGACATTCTGCACCTTC
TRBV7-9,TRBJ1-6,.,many,CASSYRDPNSPLHF,TGTGCCAGCAGCTACCGGGATCCAAATTCACCCCTCCACTTT
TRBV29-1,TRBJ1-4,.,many,CSVMLFGGPLREKLFF,TGCAGCGTTATGCTCTTTGGGGGGCCCCTTCGTGAAAAACTGTTTTTT
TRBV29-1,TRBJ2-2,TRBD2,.,CSVTSGGNTGELFF,TGCAGCGTGACTAGCGGGGGGAACACCGGGGAGCTGTTTTTT
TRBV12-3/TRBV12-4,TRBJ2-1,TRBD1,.,CASSIWDRNNEQFF,TGTGCCAGCAGCATATGGGACAGAAATAATGAGCAGTTCTTC
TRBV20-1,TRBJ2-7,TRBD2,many,CSARDGYWELAGGDEQYF,TGCAGTGCTAGAGACGGTTACTGGGAACTAGCGGGGGGTGACGAGCAGTACTTC
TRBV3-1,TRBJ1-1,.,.,CASSQRYTEAFF,TGTGCCAGCAGCCAGAGGTACACTGAAGCTTTCTTT
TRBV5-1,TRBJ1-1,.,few,CASSFSPTNFNTEAFF,TGCGCCAGCAGCTTTTCCCCGACAAATTTCAACACTGAAGCTTTCTTT
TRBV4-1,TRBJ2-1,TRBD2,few,CASSPSGGGRQFF,TGCGCCAGCAGCCCATCAGGCGGGGGGCGGCAGTTCTTC
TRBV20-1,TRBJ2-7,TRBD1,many,CSAPGQVYEQYF,TGCAGTGCACCGGGACAGGTCTACGAGCAGTACTTC
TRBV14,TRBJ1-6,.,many,CASSQDPPETESSYNSPLHF,TGTGCCAGCAGCCAGGATCCCCCTGAAACTGAGAGCTCCTATAATTCACCCCTCCACTTT
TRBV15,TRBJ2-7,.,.,CATSRDGSYSYEQYF,TGTGCCACCAGCAGAGATGGCAGTTACTCCTACGAGCAGTACTTC
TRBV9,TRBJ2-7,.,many,CASSVAPTRNSYEQYF,TGTGCCAGCAGCGTAGCCCCGACCCGAAACTCCTACGAGCAGTACTTC
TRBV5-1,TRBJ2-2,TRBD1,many,CASSLDRVGTGELFF,TGCGCCAGCAGCCTGGACAGGGTAGGGACCGGGGAGCTGTTTTTT
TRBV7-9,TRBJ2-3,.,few,CASSALNGGLSTDTQYF,TGTGCCAGCAGCGCCCTTAATGGGGGGTTAAGCACAGATACGCAGTATTTT